Below, one T cell receptor (beta chain) is given with its context. The source of the sample is a study of cytomegalovirus exposure and HLA in healthy donors. The CDR3 extends over 14 amino acids. Germline CDR1 reads SGHTA; CDR2 reads FQGNSA. V lost 4 bases and J lost 2, with 12 bases in between. The PCR had 60 Vbeta and 13 Jbeta primers. Measured with immunoSEQ multiplex PCR; TCRdb has only the in-frame clones, and not every one. Here the sample spans roughly 180,000 clones, more than 75% being singletons. J is TRBJ2-7 and V is TRBV7-2; D not resolved. The sample was PBMCs. The source is a man aged 35 to 55 in good health and CMV-seronegative. The CDR3 nucleotides read TGTGCCAGCAGCTATCGCCCCCTAACCTACGAGCAGTACTTC. It yields the protein CASSYRPLTYEQYF. Drawing the rest from reference TRBV7-2 and TRBJ2-7, the complete variable domain is GAGVSQSPSNKVTEKGKDVELRCDPISGHTALYWYRQSLGQGLEFLIYFQGNSAPDKSGLPSDRFSAERTGGSVSTLTIQRTQQEDSAVYLCASSYRPLTYEQYFGPGTRLTVT.